The 23 T cell receptor beta chains below were found in one sample sequenced in a study of blood T cell repertoires in COVID-19. TCRdb keeps only in-frame clones here, not all; method: immunoSEQ multiplex PCR. The sample lists around 320,000 clones; about nine tenths were seen once. Sequenced material: peripheral blood. Source of these receptors: a woman in her twenties or thirties with COVID-19, enrolled during active disease.

This chain connects TRBV7-9 to TRBJ1-2, with D possibly matching TRBD1 (5 bases). V was trimmed by 3 bases and J by 1 base, leaving 21 bases between them. Germline loops: CDR1 SEHNR, CDR2 FQNEAQ (reference sequence). The CDR3 consists of 18 residues. DNA for the CDR3: TGTGCCAGCAGCTTGGGGGGGGACCCAAGGCCTCTTAACTATGGCTACACCTTC. Translated, it gives CASSLGGDPRPLNYGYTF.

V is TRBV5-1 and J is TRBJ2-1; D is perhaps TRBD1 (5 bases). V dropped 6 bases and J dropped 5 bases, with 12 bases sitting between them. The CDR3 runs 13 residues. The germline V gene encodes CDR1 SGHRS and CDR2 YFSETQ. The CDR3 coding sequence is TGCGCCAGCAAGGAGCAGGGCCACAATGAGCAGTTCTTC. Translating it yields CASKEQGHNEQFF.

CDR3 sequence: CAWSVGMGQGAYEQYF. The CDR3 coding sequence is TGTGCCTGGAGTGTGGGGATGGGACAGGGGGCCTACGAGCAGTACTTC. The chain is built from TRBV30 and TRBJ2-7; 11 bases map to TRBD1. Germline V gene lookup returns CDR1 GTSNPN and CDR2 SVGIG (reference sequence). V was clipped by 0 bases and J by 2 bases; unmatched bases: 6. The CDR3 covers 16 residues.

The gene calls are TRBV28 and TRBJ1-1; possibly TRBD1 for D (5 bases). The CDR3 is 11 amino acids. CDR1 MDHEN and CDR2 SYDVKM come from the germline V gene. V lost 10 bases and J 10 bases, leaving 16 bases between the germline ends. The CDR3 here is CATGAGIRAFF. CDR3 DNA: TGTGCCACCGGTGCAGGGATTCGAGCTTTCTTT.

This clone was seen more than once but under ten times. The chain is built from TRBV6-5 and TRBJ1-4, with D tentatively TRBD1 (5 bases). V lost 2 bases and J 5 bases, leaving 6 bases between the germline ends. The CDR3 contains 13 residues. Germline values: CDR1 MNHEY, CDR2 SVGAGI. CDR3 region: CASSYAGNEKLFF. CDR3 nucleotide sequence: TGTGCCAGCAGTTACGCAGGGAATGAAAAACTGTTTTTT.

V is TRBV24-1 and J is TRBJ1-4, with 7 nucleotides matching TRBD1. J gave up 0 bases and V 1 base, and 7 bases lay outside the gene matches. Germline CDR1 reads KGHDR; CDR2 reads SFDVKD. The CDR3 is 18 residues long. CDR3 nucleotides: TGTGCCACCAGTGATTTAGGGGCAGGGGGGACAACTAATGAAAAACTGTTTTTT. Its protein product is CATSDLGAGGTTNEKLFF.

The rearrangement links TRBV10-2 to TRBJ1-4, with a weak D call TRBD1 (6 bases). The length of the CDR3 is 16 residues. The V gene lost 6 bases and the J gene lost 2 bases, with 16 bases spanning the gap. Germline V gene lookup returns CDR1 WSHSY and CDR2 SAAADI. The CDR3 sequence is CASSPITGMTNEKLFF. CDR3 sequence (DNA): TGCGCCAGCAGCCCTATTACAGGGATGACTAATGAAAAACTGTTTTTT.

A single count supports this clone. This chain joins TRBV4-1 and TRBJ2-5; D might be TRBD1 (5 bases). This CDR3 comprises 16 residues. Germline V gives CDR1 MGHRA, CDR2 YSYEKL. The V end was cut by 4 bases, the J end by 5 bases, with 20 bases between. CDR3 residues: CASSPNVLGVKETQYF. The CDR3 DNA reads as TGCGCCAGCAGCCCAAACGTGTTAGGGGTAAAGGAGACCCAGTACTTC.

The chain joins TRBV6-5 to TRBJ2-5, with D hard to call. The V and J ends lost 0 bases and 0 bases respectively, with 8 bases between them. The germline gives CDR1 MNHEY, CDR2 SVGAGI. The CDR3 contains 15 residues. The CDR3 loop is CASSYSWRNQETQYF. The CDR3, as DNA: TGTGCCAGCAGTTACTCTTGGCGGAACCAAGAGACCCAGTACTTC.

This clone was detected only once. The gene calls are TRBV7-6 and TRBJ1-1; 11 bases are shared with TRBD1. V shed 0 bases, J shed 6 bases, and the junction held 12 bases outside the gene matches. Germline values: CDR1 SGHVS, CDR2 FNYEAQ. The CDR3 consists of 18 residues. The CDR3 bases are TGTGCCAGCAGCTTAGCCGGGACAGGGGGGTTCGCGGGAGCTGAAGCTTTCTTT. This encodes CASSLAGTGGFAGAEAFF.

The J gene is TRBJ2-3, the V gene TRBV19, with 7 positions matching TRBD2. In germline, CDR1 is LNHDA, CDR2 SQIVND (reference sequence). The ends lost 6 bases at V and 4 bases at J; junction bases unmatched: 10. The CDR3 runs to 15 residues. This CDR3 is CASRGRGGRADTQYF. The CDR3, as DNA: TGTGCCAGTAGAGGGAGGGGCGGGCGTGCAGATACGCAGTATTTT.

J is TRBJ2-5 and V is TRBV13; maybe TRBD1 (6 bases). Trimming left V 0 bases short and J 5 bases short, with 13 bases between. The CDR3 contains 15 residues. Germline V gene sequence: CDR1 PRHDT, CDR2 FYEKMQ (reference sequence). The CDR3 bases are TGTGCCAGCAGCTTAGGACTGGGGACAAGGGAGACCCAGTACTTC. Translation gives CASSLGLGTRETQYF.

The chain employs TRBV6-2 or TRBV6-3 and TRBJ1-4; 9 bases align to TRBD1. V shed 2 bases, J shed 12 bases, and the junction held 7 bases outside the gene matches. Germline assignment: CDR1 MNHEY and CDR2 SVGEGT. The CDR3 sequence is 14 residues long. The CDR3 sequence: CASSYRDRVSELFF. In DNA form, the CDR3 reads TGTGCCAGCAGTTACAGGGACAGGGTTAGTGAACTGTTTTTT.

J is TRBJ1-2 and V is TRBV12-5, with 9 bases lining up with TRBD1. Per the germline V gene, CDR1 is LGHNT and CDR2 is FRNRAP. The CDR3 has 15 residues. Trimming removed 2 bases from V and 3 bases from J; junction bases left unmatched: 4. The CDR3 sequence is CASGLSTGGYYGYTF. The CDR3 coding sequence is TGTGCTAGTGGTTTGTCCACAGGGGGCTACTATGGCTACACCTTC.

The chain combines TRBV28 with TRBJ2-7, with 10 positions matching TRBD2. The CDR3 has 14 amino acids. The germline V gene has CDR1 MDHEN and CDR2 SYDVKM. V was pared by 8 bases and J by 3 bases, with 7 bases of the junction left unmatched. In DNA, the CDR3 is TGTGCCAGCCGTCGGACTAGCGGATACTACGAGCAGTACTTC. Residues: CASRRTSGYYEQYF.

The rearrangement joins TRBV29-1 to TRBJ1-2; maybe TRBD1 (6 bases). The germline CDR1 and CDR2 sequences are SQVTM and ANQGSEA. V lost 2 bases and J lost 8, with 18 bases in between. The CDR3 sequence is 14 residues long. CDR3: CSVERGIGPSGYTF. The CDR3 region has the DNA TGCAGCGTTGAAAGGGGGATTGGTCCGTCCGGCTACACCTTC.

This chain links TRBV27 with TRBJ1-2; 9 nucleotides line up with TRBD1. The CDR3 consists of 15 residues. V shed 3 bases and J 7 bases; nucleotides not matched to a gene: 9. Germline values: CDR1 MNHEY, CDR2 SMNVEV (reference sequence). CDR3 region: CASSLSGTGPLGYTF. DNA of the CDR3: TGTGCCAGCAGTTTGTCCGGGACAGGGCCGCTTGGCTACACCTTC.

The V gene is TRBV5-1, the J gene TRBJ2-3; the D gene is possibly TRBD1 (5 bases). The V gene's germline CDR1 is SGHRS and CDR2 YFSETQ. CDR3 length: 15 residues. Trimming took off 1 base at V and 1 base at J, with 10 bases between the two ends. CDR3 nucleotides: TGCGCCAGCAGCTTGAGGGGCCCTGGCACAGATACGCAGTATTTT. This translates into CASSLRGPGTDTQYF.

The chain has TRBV30 and TRBJ2-7; tentative D call: TRBD1 (6 bases). The CDR3 consists of 13 residues. Trimming pared 0 bases from V and 3 bases from J, leaving 9 bases between. Germline CDR1 GTSNPN, CDR2 SVGIG (reference sequence). DNA of the CDR3: TGTGCCTGGAGTGTACAGGGTAGCTACGAGCAGTACTTC. It encodes CAWSVQGSYEQYF.

The chain couples TRBV19 to TRBJ1-6; 11 bases agree with TRBD1. This CDR3 is 13 amino acids long. The V and J ends lost 7 bases and 9 bases, in that order; junction bases with no gene match: 2. Germline values: CDR1 LNHDA, CDR2 SQIVND (reference sequence). The chain's CDR3 is CASMDRGPSPLHF. CDR3 coding DNA: TGTGCCAGTATGGACAGGGGGCCTTCACCCCTCCACTTT. Based on the CDR3 plus reference TRBV19 and TRBJ1-6, the full variable domain is DGGITQSPKYLFRKEGQNVTLSCEQNLNHDAMYWYRQDPGQGLRLIYYSQIVNDFQKGDIAEGYSVSREKKESFPLTVTSAQKNPTAFYLCASMDRGPSPLHFGNGTRLTVT.

The chain carries TRBV5-1 and TRBJ2-2; D is unclear. Germline V gene lookup returns CDR1 SGHRS and CDR2 YFSETQ. CDR3 length equals 15 residues. Trimming took 4 bases from V and 0 from J, leaving 10 bases between them. The CDR3 here is CASSPGSANTGELFF. The CDR3 nucleotides are TGCGCCAGCAGCCCGGGTTCGGCGAACACCGGGGAGCTGTTTTTT.

The genes are TRBV2 and TRBJ2-3, with a possible D match to TRBD1 (5 bases). Trimming cost V 6 bases and J 4 bases, with 11 bases left between them. Germline V lookup: CDR1 SNHLY, CDR2 FYNNEI. This CDR3 comprises 13 residues. This chain's CDR3 is CASSDSQADTQYF. In DNA form, the CDR3 reads TGTGCCAGCAGCGACAGCCAGGCAGATACGCAGTATTTT.

This clone showed up just a few times. V usage is TRBV4-1 and J usage is TRBJ1-2; 8 bases align to TRBD1. Trimming cost V 4 bases and J 3 bases; bases outside gene matches: 7. CDR3 length: 15 residues. Germline V lookup: CDR1 MGHRA, CDR2 YSYEKL. CDR3 coding DNA: TGCGCCAGCAGCCGATTTTCGACAGGGGACTATGGCTACACCTTC. Its protein is CASSRFSTGDYGYTF.